Listed here are 20 T cell receptor beta chains from one sample, sequenced in a study of beta chain features in type 1 diabetes. Study-wide findings and caveats: Among patients with Type 1 diabetes, TCRB CDR3s were moderately but significantly shorter in every one of the four CD4+ subsets.

Their recognized antigens are unknown. Every bit of the isolated RNA underwent reverse transcription, so sequencing read expressed TCRB transcripts. The data were produced by immunoSEQ multiplex PCR, yet TCRdb's version contains in-frame clones alone and is incomplete. The repertoire holds a few hundred thousand clones, with around 13% as singletons. Sequencing used naive CD4+ T cells from blood. The receptors originated from a man under 40 with type 1 diabetes.

A remark on this clone: Other nucleotide sequences from this sample produce the same CDR3. This chain uses TRBV30 with TRBJ2-3; D call uncertain. Germline CDR1 GTSNPN, CDR2 SVGIG (reference sequence). This CDR3 has 11 amino acids. V was clipped by 2 bases and J by 5 bases, with 5 bases between them. CDR3 DNA: TGTGCCTGGAGTCCGGGAGATACGCAGTATTTT. As protein: CAWSPGDTQYF.

This clone was detected only a few times. The J gene is TRBJ2-5, the V gene TRBV29-1; D is unclear. Germline CDR1 and CDR2: SQVTM and ANQGSEA. This CDR3 has 12 residues. V lost 3 bases to trimming and J lost 1 base, with 6 bases between them. CDR3 DNA sequence: TGCAGCGTTGAGAGAAGCCAAGAGACCCAGTACTTC. Its protein product is CSVERSQETQYF.

The gene calls are TRBV28 and TRBJ1-5; weak D call: TRBD1 (6 bases). The CDR3 has 14 amino acids. Germline V gene sequence: CDR1 MDHEN, CDR2 SYDVKM. Deletions cut 6 bases from V and 8 bases from J, with 17 bases between. The CDR3 loop reads CASRIGAGEKPQHF. The CDR3 nucleotides read TGTGCCAGCAGGATAGGGGCAGGGGAAAAGCCCCAGCATTTT.

In its sample, this clone was seen a few times. This chain uses TRBV4-1 with TRBJ2-1; TRBD2 agrees at 13 bases. Germline V gene sequence: CDR1 MGHRA, CDR2 YSYEKL. V gave up 3 bases and J gave up 4 bases; unmatched junction bases: 3. CDR3 length: 16 residues. Here the CDR3 reads CASSQGTSGKYNEQFF. In DNA, the CDR3 is TGCGCCAGCAGCCAGGGGACTAGCGGGAAATACAATGAGCAGTTCTTC.

The J gene is TRBJ2-5, the V gene TRBV5-1, with 10 bases fitting TRBD1. This CDR3 comprises 17 residues. The junction had 10 bases not matched to a gene; V was cut back by 0 bases and J by 5 bases. Per germline, CDR1 SGHRS and CDR2 YFSETQ. The CDR3 here is CASSLGALTGGMETQYF. The DNA of the CDR3 is TGCGCCAGCAGCTTGGGGGCTTTGACAGGGGGCATGGAGACCCAGTACTTC.

V and J are TRBV25-1 and TRBJ2-5, with 7 bases lining up with TRBD1. Germline CDR1 reads MGHDK; CDR2 reads SYGVNS. The V segment lost 5 bases and the J segment 5 bases; nucleotides outside the gene matches: 5. This CDR3 has 13 residues. CDR3 protein: CASSLGGLETQYF. The DNA for the CDR3 is TGTGCCAGCAGTCTAGGGGGCCTCGAGACCCAGTACTTC.

This clone was counted only a few times. V usage is TRBV27 and J usage is TRBJ2-7; 11 nucleotides line up with TRBD2. Germline V gene sequence: CDR1 MNHEY, CDR2 SMNVEV (reference sequence). This CDR3 contains 15 residues. Losses at the gene ends were 8 bases for V and 3 bases for J; bases not matched to a gene: 9. CDR3: CASRRTSGPYYEQYF. DNA for the CDR3: TGTGCCAGCCGGAGGACTAGCGGGCCCTACTACGAGCAGTACTTC.

The J gene is TRBJ2-1, the V gene TRBV2; 7 positions match TRBD2. The ends lost 8 bases at V and 4 bases at J; junction bases unmatched: 8. The CDR3 has 14 amino acids. Germline V gene lookup returns CDR1 SNHLY and CDR2 FYNNEI. DNA of the CDR3: TGTGCCAGCGTAGCTAGCGGTATGTACAATGAGCAGTTCTTC. Amino acids: CASVASGMYNEQFF.

Only one count was recorded for this clone. The genes are TRBV19 and TRBJ2-2; 7 nucleotides line up with TRBD1. CDR3 length: 15 residues. The V segment lost 11 bases and the J segment 2 bases; nucleotides outside the gene matches: 11. Germline values: CDR1 LNHDA, CDR2 SQIVND (reference sequence). In nucleotides, the CDR3 is TGTGCCCCAGGGGGTCAGGGGAATAACACCGGGGAGCTGTTTTTT. Translating gives CAPGGQGNNTGELFF.

The chain joins TRBV2 to TRBJ2-1; maybe TRBD1 (7 bases). In germline, CDR1 is SNHLY, CDR2 FYNNEI. The ends were cut back, 2 bases at V and 10 bases at J, with 12 bases in the middle. CDR3 size: 13 residues. The DNA of the CDR3 is TGTGCCAGCAGTGAACGGAGGGGGCCCGAGCAGTTCTTC. Translating gives CASSERRGPEQFF.

The chain joins TRBV9 to TRBJ2-1, with TRBD2 identical over 8 bases. J was trimmed by 10 bases and V by 3 bases; bases with no gene match: 12. CDR3 length equals 15 residues. CDR1 is SGDLS, CDR2 YYNGEE, per germline. CDR3 sequence (DNA): TGTGCCAGCAGCGCGGCGGGAGGCCCACTAAGGGAGCAGTTCTTC. Its translation is CASSAAGGPLREQFF.

The rearrangement joins TRBV9 to TRBJ2-2, with a tentative D call TRBD1 (6 bases). The germline V gene encodes CDR1 SGDLS and CDR2 YYNGEE. V was clipped by 1 base and J by 1 base, with 8 bases between them. The CDR3 sequence is 15 residues long. The CDR3 DNA follows: TGTGCCAGCAGCGTATTGACAGGGAACACCGGGGAGCTGTTTTTT. This codes for CASSVLTGNTGELFF.

This clone turned up a few times. The chain has TRBV5-4 and TRBJ2-1; maybe TRBD2 (6 bases). Germline V gene sequence: CDR1 SGHNT, CDR2 YYREEE (reference sequence). The CDR3 sequence is 14 residues long. V was clipped by 7 bases and J by 4 bases, with 15 bases between them. In DNA, the CDR3 is TGTGCCAGCCATTCCGGGACTCGGTACAATGAGCAGTTCTTC. As protein: CASHSGTRYNEQFF. Together with reference TRBV5-4 and TRBJ2-1, the CDR3 gives the full variable domain: ETGVTQSPTHLIKTRGQQVTLRCSSQSGHNTVSWYQQALGQGPQFIFQYYREEENGRGNFPPRFSGLQFPNYSSELNVNALELDDSALYLCASHSGTRYNEQFFGPGTRLTVL.

This clone was observed a few times. The genes are TRBV5-6 and TRBJ2-3; 14 bases fit TRBD2. This CDR3 region has 16 residues. The J segment lost 2 bases and the V segment lost 4 bases, leaving 3 bases of the junction unmatched. CDR1 is SGHDT, CDR2 YYEEEE, per germline. CDR3 coding DNA: TGTGCCAGCAGCGCGGGACTAGCGGGGGCCACAGATACGCAGTATTTT. The encoded protein is CASSAGLAGATDTQYF. The full variable domain, completed using reference TRBV5-6 and TRBJ2-3, is DAGVTQSPTHLIKTRGQQVTLRCSPKSGHDTVSWYQQALGQGPQFIFQYYEEEERQRGNFPDRFSGHQFPNYSSELNVNALLLGDSALYLCASSAGLAGATDTQYFGPGTRLTVL.

The CDR3 region has the DNA TGTGCCAGCAGTTGGGCAGGGGGTGGCGAGCAGTACTTC. Residues: CASSWAGGGEQYF. This chain joins TRBV27 and TRBJ2-7; TRBD1 matches at 7 bases. Germline V CDR1 and CDR2: MNHEY, SMNVEV (reference sequence). The J segment lost 6 bases and the V segment lost 4 bases, leaving 6 bases of the junction unmatched. The CDR3 covers 13 residues.

V gene TRBV7-9 combines with J gene TRBJ2-5, with TRBD1 identical over 8 bases. This CDR3 comprises 16 residues. Germline CDR1 SEHNR, CDR2 FQNEAQ (reference sequence). With 2 bases clipped from V and 1 base from J, the junction kept 6 bases outside the gene matches. CDR3 DNA: TGTGCCAGCAGCTTATTGTCCGGGACAGGCCAAGAGACCCAGTACTTC. This gives the protein CASSLLSGTGQETQYF.

The chain carries TRBV7-2 and TRBJ1-6; D gene unclear. Germline CDR1 and CDR2: SGHTA and FQGNSA. V was trimmed by 5 bases and J by 7 bases, leaving 18 bases between them. This CDR3 has 16 amino acids. The CDR3 sequence: CASSPRGRSLNSPLHF. CDR3 coding DNA: TGTGCCAGCAGCCCCCGAGGTCGAAGCCTGAATTCACCCCTCCACTTT.

V gene TRBV7-9 combines with J gene TRBJ1-2; TRBD1 is a possible D gene (5 bases). Trimming cost V 2 bases and J 4 bases, with 8 bases left between them. From germline, CDR1 is SEHNR and CDR2 FQNEAQ (reference sequence). The CDR3 loop spans 13 amino acids. In nucleotides, the CDR3 is TGTGCCAGCAGCTTACGGGGGGGCTATGGCTACACCTTC. Translated: CASSLRGGYGYTF.

The J gene is TRBJ1-1, the V gene TRBV11-3; D is possibly TRBD1 (5 bases). Trimming cost V 4 bases and J 6 bases, with 12 bases left between them. Per germline, CDR1 SGHNT and CDR2 YENEEA. CDR3 length: 13 amino acids. In DNA form, the CDR3 reads TGTGCCAGCAGCTCACAGGTTTGGGCTGAAGCTTTCTTT. This gives the protein CASSSQVWAEAFF.

This clone was seen a few times. CDR3 region: CASSGLAVYEQYF. DNA of the CDR3: TGTGCCAGCAGTGGGTTAGCGGTCTACGAGCAGTACTTC. This chain connects TRBV2 to TRBJ2-7, with D possibly TRBD2 on 6 matching bases. The CDR3 is made up of 13 amino acids. V was pared by 4 bases and J by 3 bases, with 10 bases between. CDR1 and CDR2 from the germline V gene are SNHLY and FYNNEI.